One sample yielded the 32 T cell receptor beta chains listed below, sequenced in a study of cytomegalovirus exposure and HLA in healthy donors (dated by TCRdb to 2017 to 2019). The library was produced with the immunoSEQ multiplex PCR assay. A mixture of 60 forward primers for TCR Vbeta segments and 13 reverse primers for TCR Jbeta segments was used in the multiplex PCR. TCRdb's version of the immuneACCESS table is confined to in-frame rearrangements and falls short of the full clone set. An unresolved V gene accounts for under half of the shortfall where checked; the remainder is of unknown origin. A total of 200,000 or so clones appear in this sample, 79% of them only once. Of the sample, less than 2% falls within the top ten clones. The specimen was PBMCs. These receptor sequences come from a man aged 50 to 59 in good health and CMV-seronegative.

In this sample, this clone turned up once. J is TRBJ2-1 and V is TRBV10-1; 9 nucleotides agree with TRBD2. In germline, CDR1 is WNHNN, CDR2 SYGVQD (reference sequence). This CDR3 region has 14 residues. The V segment lost 4 bases and the J segment 7 bases; nucleotides outside the gene matches: 5. Here the CDR3 DNA reads TGCGCCAGCAGTGCTAGCGGGACGAGAAATGAGCAGTTCTTC. This encodes CASSASGTRNEQFF.

The V gene is TRBV5-6, the J gene TRBJ1-3; possible D gene TRBD1, 6 bases. V lost 4 bases to trimming and J lost 0 bases, with 11 bases between them. This CDR3 has 15 residues. Germline CDR1 reads SGHDT; CDR2 reads YYEEEE. The CDR3 is CASSKQDSSGNTIYF. Written as DNA, the CDR3 is TGTGCCAGCAGCAAACAGGACAGCTCTGGAAACACCATATATTTT.

The genes are TRBV27 and TRBJ1-2, with 8 bases identical to TRBD1. Germline lookup yields CDR1 MNHEY and CDR2 SMNVEV (reference sequence). The CDR3 consists of 14 residues. V gave up 3 bases and J gave up 8 bases; unmatched junction bases: 8. The CDR3 coding sequence is TGTGCCAGCAGTTTCCAGGGGGCGCATGGGGGCTACACCTTC. Translated: CASSFQGAHGGYTF.

J is TRBJ1-1 and V is TRBV7-6; 9 nucleotides line up with TRBD1. The V and J ends lost 4 bases and 1 base, in that order; junction bases with no gene match: 7. Germline assignment: CDR1 SGHVS and CDR2 FNYEAQ. This CDR3 spans 16 amino acids. The CDR3 loop reads CASSSRTGARNTEAFF. The DNA for the CDR3 is TGTGCCAGCAGCTCTCGGACAGGGGCGAGGAACACTGAAGCTTTCTTT.

The chain uses TRBV29-1 and TRBJ2-3, with TRBD2 matching 11 bases. The germline CDR1 and CDR2 sequences are SQVTM and ANQGSEA. With 1 base clipped from V and 5 bases from J, the junction kept 8 bases outside the gene matches. The CDR3 length is 16 residues. CDR3: CSVEGSTSGSLDTQYF. DNA for the CDR3: TGCAGCGTTGAAGGTTCTACTAGCGGGAGCTTAGATACGCAGTATTTT.

The chain couples TRBV5-1 to TRBJ1-5; D possibly corresponds to TRBD1 (6 bases). Germline V gene lookup returns CDR1 SGHRS and CDR2 YFSETQ. V was shortened by 0 bases and J by 3 bases, with 13 bases between the two germline ends. The CDR3 length is 16 residues. CDR3 residues: CASSLGGGQLNQPQHF. As DNA, the CDR3 is TGCGCCAGCAGCTTGGGTGGCGGACAGCTCAATCAGCCCCAGCATTTT.

The chain joins TRBV4-1 to TRBJ1-5; 7 bases agree with TRBD1. V was pared by 0 bases and J by 0 bases, with 11 bases of the junction left unmatched. The CDR3 runs 19 residues. Germline V gives CDR1 MGHRA, CDR2 YSYEKL. This chain's CDR3 is CASSQDFRDRRDSNQPQHF. CDR3 nucleotide sequence: TGCGCCAGCAGCCAAGACTTCCGGGACAGAAGGGATAGCAATCAGCCCCAGCATTTT.

This clone was observed a few times. The rearrangement links TRBV6-5 to TRBJ1-5; 9 bases fit TRBD1. Trimming removed 4 bases from V and 6 bases from J; junction bases left unmatched: 7. The CDR3 is 15 residues long. CDR1 is MNHEY and CDR2 is SVGAGI in the germline V gene. DNA of the CDR3: TGTGCCAGCAGTTCCATCGACAGGGGGAGTCAGCCCCAGCATTTT. This gives the protein CASSSIDRGSQPQHF.

This clone has just a few counts. The chain combines TRBV30 with TRBJ2-1, with no clear D. The CDR3 contains 13 residues. Germline CDR1 is GTSNPN and CDR2 is SVGIG (reference sequence). The V end was cut by 0 bases, the J end by 7 bases, with 10 bases between. The CDR3 loop reads CAWSVGLRNEQFF. CDR3 in DNA: TGTGCCTGGAGTGTAGGCCTGAGGAATGAGCAGTTCTTC.

V gene TRBV27 combines with J gene TRBJ2-1, with 8 bases lining up with TRBD2. V lost 5 bases, J lost 5 bases, and 5 bases stayed unmatched. CDR3 length equals 14 residues. CDR1 and CDR2 (germline): MNHEY, SMNVEV (reference sequence). CDR3 nucleotides: TGTGCCAGCAGTAGCGGGAGTTTCCACAATGAGCAGTTCTTC. Its translation: CASSSGSFHNEQFF.

This chain links TRBV28 with TRBJ2-3; 10 bases match TRBD2. The trim removed 3 bases at V and 9 bases at J, leaving 3 bases unmatched. Germline lookup yields CDR1 MDHEN and CDR2 SYDVKM. The CDR3 covers 13 residues. CDR3: CASSLTSGSTQYF. The CDR3 DNA reads TGTGCCAGCAGTTTGACTAGCGGGTCCACGCAGTATTTT.

The chain is built from TRBV7-9 and TRBJ2-5; D remains unclear. Germline V CDR1 and CDR2: SEHNR, FQNEAQ (reference sequence). Trimming removed 1 base at V and 5 bases at J, with 8 bases between. The CDR3 is made up of 13 amino acids. The CDR3: CASSLVAVETQYF. In DNA, the CDR3 is TGTGCCAGCAGCTTAGTGGCAGTTGAGACCCAGTACTTC.

The gene calls are TRBV27 and TRBJ2-1; unclear D gene. The CDR3 runs to 16 residues. Between the trimmed V and J ends, which lost 6 bases and 0 bases, there was a span of 15 bases. Germline V gene sequence: CDR1 MNHEY, CDR2 SMNVEV (reference sequence). CDR3 region: CASSPRGSSSYNEQFF. In DNA, the CDR3 is TGTGCCAGCAGCCCCCGTGGTAGCAGCTCCTACAATGAGCAGTTCTTC.

The chain uses TRBV9 and TRBJ2-2, with D maybe TRBD2 (5 bases). The length of the CDR3 is 15 residues. Germline loops: CDR1 SGDLS, CDR2 YYNGEE. V lost 4 bases and J 7 bases, leaving 17 bases between the germline ends. CDR3 sequence (DNA): TGTGCCAGCAGCCCCACCCGGGGAAGAATCGGGGAGCTGTTTTTT. This codes for CASSPTRGRIGELFF.

The chain has TRBV29-1 and TRBJ2-7; the match to TRBD2 covers 9 bases. The V gene's germline CDR1 is SQVTM and CDR2 ANQGSEA. V shed 7 bases, J shed 5 bases, and the junction held 15 bases outside the gene matches. The CDR3 consists of 15 residues. The CDR3 bases are TGCAGCGCCAAACGTGGTAGCGGGAGTCTCGACGAGCAGTACTTC. Translating gives CSAKRGSGSLDEQYF.

The genes are TRBV6-4 and TRBJ2-3, with 10 bases lining up with TRBD2. J was trimmed by 0 bases and V by 7 bases; bases with no gene match: 4. Per germline, CDR1 MRHNA and CDR2 SNTAGT. The CDR3 runs to 15 residues. DNA of the CDR3: TGTGCCAGCAAACTACTAGCGGGAAGCACAGATACGCAGTATTTT. It encodes CASKLLAGSTDTQYF.

This clone appeared a few times. V gene TRBV27 combines with J gene TRBJ2-7; 9 nucleotides agree with TRBD1. The ends lost 6 bases at V and 7 bases at J; junction bases unmatched: 10. Germline lookup yields CDR1 MNHEY and CDR2 SMNVEV (reference sequence). This CDR3 has 14 residues. CDR3 bases: TGTGCCAGCAGCTCTGGACAGGGGATAGGGGAGCAGTACTTC. Translated: CASSSGQGIGEQYF.

V and J are TRBV28 and TRBJ1-5, with D possibly TRBD1 on 6 matching bases. V shed 5 bases and J shed 2 bases, with 10 bases lying between them. In germline, CDR1 is MDHEN, CDR2 SYDVKM. The CDR3 extends over 14 amino acids. For the CDR3, the DNA is TGTGCCAGCAGTCAACAGGGAGGCAATCAGCCCCAGCATTTT. This gives the protein CASSQQGGNQPQHF.

V is TRBV12-5 and J is TRBJ2-1, with 8 bases identical to TRBD2. The germline V gene encodes CDR1 LGHNT and CDR2 FRNRAP. The CDR3 length is 15 residues. Unmatched junction bases numbered 8, after V lost 3 bases and J lost 7 bases. CDR3 in amino acids: CASGFGGRFKNEQFF. CDR3 nucleotides: TGTGCTAGTGGTTTTGGCGGGAGGTTTAAAAATGAGCAGTTCTTC.

The genes are TRBV5-1 and TRBJ2-3; 7 nucleotides match TRBD1. This CDR3 region has 14 residues. The germline V gene has CDR1 SGHRS and CDR2 YFSETQ. Germline trimming cut 4 bases from V and 2 bases from J; bases unmatched to any gene: 4. This CDR3 is CASSPGTATDTQYF. The CDR3 DNA reads as TGCGCCAGCAGCCCCGGGACAGCCACAGATACGCAGTATTTT.

The gene calls are TRBV28 and TRBJ2-3, with a tentative D call TRBD2 (5 bases). In germline, CDR1 is MDHEN, CDR2 SYDVKM. V lost 6 bases and J 1 base, leaving 14 bases between the germline ends. The CDR3 spans 15 residues. The CDR3 coding sequence is TGTGCCAGCAGCCGGGAAGGAAAAGGCACAGATACGCAGTATTTT. Protein sequence: CASSREGKGTDTQYF.

About this clone: Germline is not matched at one junction end, which may reflect a read error. The chain has TRBV7-9 and TRBJ1-2; a weak D match, TRBD1 (5 bases). Germline V gene sequence: CDR1 SEHNR, CDR2 FQNEAQ (reference sequence). The CDR3 has 17 amino acids. The CDR3 protein is CSSSLDFAREIDYGYTF. The CDR3 DNA sequence: TGTTCCAGCAGCTTAGACTTCGCCAGGGAAATCGACTATGGCTACACCTTC. Variable domain in full (rest from reference TRBV7-9 and TRBJ1-2): DTGVSQNPRHKITKRGQNVTFRCDPISEHNRLYWYRQTLGQGPEFLTYFQNEAQLEKSRLLSDRFSAERPKGSFSTLEIQRTEQGDSAMYLCSSSLDFAREIDYGYTFGSGTRLTVV.

The V call is TRBV2, the J call TRBJ2-7; D perhaps matches TRBD2 (6 bases). The CDR3 is 14 amino acids. V dropped 4 bases and J dropped 4 bases, with 14 bases sitting between them. Germline values: CDR1 SNHLY, CDR2 FYNNEI. CDR3 protein: CASSVEGSRYEQYF. As DNA, the CDR3 is TGTGCCAGCAGTGTGGAGGGGAGTAGGTACGAGCAGTACTTC.

This clone was detected only a few times. The genes are TRBV5-4 and TRBJ2-1; TRBD1 is a possible D gene (5 bases). The CDR3 consists of 14 residues. V lost 1 base, J lost 8 bases, and 13 bases lay in between. Germline V gives CDR1 SGHNT, CDR2 YYREEE (reference sequence). CDR3 nucleotide sequence: TGTGCCAGCAGCTTGAAAAAGGGGATCGATGAGCAGTTCTTC. Its translation: CASSLKKGIDEQFF.

The chain links TRBV28 to TRBJ2-3; TRBD2 matches at 10 bases. The germline gives CDR1 MDHEN, CDR2 SYDVKM. The ends lost 3 bases at V and 3 bases at J; junction bases unmatched: 3. The CDR3 length is 15 residues. The CDR3 reads CASSFSGRGTDTQYF. CDR3 nucleotides: TGTGCCAGCAGTTTCAGCGGGAGGGGGACAGATACGCAGTATTTT.

The gene calls are TRBV19 and TRBJ2-2, with 9 bases matching TRBD2. V gave up 4 bases and J gave up 5 bases; unmatched junction bases: 2. The germline CDR1 and CDR2 sequences are LNHDA and SQIVND (reference sequence). The CDR3 runs to 14 residues. The CDR3: CASSSGRATGELFF. The CDR3 bases are TGTGCCAGTAGTAGCGGGAGGGCTACCGGGGAGCTGTTTTTT.

J is TRBJ2-3 and V is TRBV30; 8 nucleotides match TRBD2. The J segment lost 2 bases and the V segment lost 3 bases, leaving 7 bases of the junction unmatched. This CDR3 has 15 residues. The germline gives CDR1 GTSNPN, CDR2 SVGIG (reference sequence). CDR3 in amino acids: CAWRGASGFTDTQYF. CDR3 DNA: TGTGCCTGGAGAGGGGCTAGCGGGTTCACAGATACGCAGTATTTT.

The chain combines TRBV12-5 with TRBJ2-2; D might be TRBD2 (5 bases). Trimming left V 3 bases short and J 5 bases short, with 16 bases between. The germline V gene encodes CDR1 LGHNT and CDR2 FRNRAP. The CDR3 totals 16 residues. The CDR3 loop reads CASGFGGLLLTGELFF. CDR3 nucleotide sequence: TGTGCTAGTGGTTTTGGCGGGTTACTGTTAACCGGGGAGCTGTTTTTT.

The rearrangement uses TRBV4-2 and TRBJ2-1; 8 bases are shared with TRBD2. CDR1 and CDR2 (germline): LGHNA, YNFKEQ. V trimming: 1 base; J trimming: 7 bases; junction bases outside the gene matches: 21. This CDR3 comprises 20 residues. Here the CDR3 reads CASSQGAGRGTSGSGNEQFF. The CDR3 coding sequence is TGTGCCAGCAGCCAAGGGGCCGGGCGGGGTACCAGCGGGAGTGGAAATGAGCAGTTCTTC.

The chain recombines TRBV28 with TRBJ1-5; TRBD1 might be the D (6 bases). From germline, CDR1 is MDHEN and CDR2 SYDVKM. The CDR3 spans 13 residues. Trimming took off 7 bases at V and 7 bases at J, with 14 bases between the two ends. CDR3 amino acids: CASTWGGGQPQHF. CDR3 bases: TGTGCCAGCACCTGGGGGGGCGGGCAGCCCCAGCATTTT.

The CDR3 protein is CASSSTGSISETQYF. The CDR3 DNA is TGTGCCAGCAGTTCGACAGGGTCAATAAGTGAGACCCAGTACTTC. The chain carries TRBV7-9 and TRBJ2-5, with 7 bases aligning to TRBD1. After removal of 6 bases from V and 5 bases from J, the junction contained 12 bases not matched to a gene. CDR1 and CDR2 (germline): SEHNR, FQNEAQ (reference sequence). This CDR3 region has 15 residues.

V usage is TRBV27 and J usage is TRBJ1-5; possibly TRBD1 for D (5 bases). Germline values: CDR1 MNHEY, CDR2 SMNVEV (reference sequence). V dropped 3 bases and J dropped 0 bases, with 18 bases sitting between them. The CDR3 has 18 amino acids. CDR3 nucleotides: TGTGCCAGCAGTTTGGGGGGACGGGGATATACTAGCAATCAGCCCCAGCATTTT. This sequence encodes CASSLGGRGYTSNQPQHF.